This TCR beta chain was recorded in a study of CD8 T cells in ankylosing spondylitis. Germline V gene sequence: CDR1 DFQATT, CDR2 SNEGSKA (reference sequence). V lost 7 bases to trimming and J lost 5 bases; unmatched junction nucleotides: 10. The CDR3 extends over 14 amino acids. In this sample, this clonotype turned up a few times. TCRdb recomputed calls from the 5' RACE reads with MiXCR, one row per CDR3 protein. The data hold 200,000 to 250,000 distinct CDR3 sequences, with about a quarter observed a single time. V and J are TRBV20-1 and TRBJ2-1; 8 bases line up with TRBD2. The source of this sequence is a male donor with ankylosing spondylitis or in good health (not recorded which). Sequencing input: blood, either unsorted or a sorted T cell fraction (not recorded which). The CDR3 nucleotides read TGCAGTGTAGCAACTAGCGGACCCCACAATGAGCAGTTCTTC. Its protein is CSVATSGPHNEQFF.